Sequencing of this TCR beta chain was carried out in a study of blood T cell repertoires in COVID-19. Study in general: Nucleic acid was either cDNA or gDNA, and it came from T cells, B-cell-depleted T cells, or PBMCs.

There are 14 residues in the CDR3. V was pared by 4 bases and J by 5 bases, with 6 bases of the junction left unmatched. Looked up from germline, CDR1 is SGHRS and CDR2 is YFSETQ. The assay was immunoSEQ multiplex PCR, and TCRdb's table has in-frame clones only and misses some. This table has roughly 46,000 clones, 85% to 90% appearing once. In its sample, this clone was seen once. Sequencing was performed on peripheral blood. The origin of this receptor is a man over 45 with active COVID-19. The V and J genes are TRBV5-1 and TRBJ2-5, with TRBD1 matching 9 bases. CDR3: CASSGNRGHETQYF. The DNA for the CDR3 is TGCGCCAGCAGCGGAAACAGGGGGCACGAGACCCAGTACTTC.